Below are 9 T cell receptor beta chains sequenced from a single sample in a study of cytomegalovirus exposure and HLA in healthy donors. PCR used 60 Vbeta primers and 13 Jbeta primers. The assay was immunoSEQ multiplex PCR, and TCRdb's table has in-frame clones only and misses some. The sample includes around 75,000 clones, approximately 78% of them seen just once. What was sequenced was PBMCs. These TCRs come from a man in his forties in good health and CMV-seronegative.

The J gene is TRBJ1-3, the V gene TRBV7-3; possible D gene TRBD1, 5 bases. Germline lookup yields CDR1 SGHTA and CDR2 FQGTGA. The CDR3 is made up of 14 amino acids. V shed 5 bases and J shed 2 bases, with 10 bases lying between them. CDR3 DNA: TGTGCCAGCAGCCCCGGGGGGACTGGAAACACCATATATTTT. Its protein product is CASSPGGTGNTIYF. The whole variable domain, remainder taken from reference TRBV7-3 and TRBJ1-3, is GAGVSQTPSNKVTEKGKYVELRCDPISGHTALYWYRQSLGQGPEFLIYFQGTGAADDSGLPNDRFFAVRPEGSVSTLKIQRTERGDSAVYLCASSPGGTGNTIYFGEGSWLTVV.

This rearrangement joins TRBV12-5 to TRBJ2-3; 7 nucleotides align to TRBD2. Germline CDR1 LGHNT, CDR2 FRNRAP. With 2 bases clipped from V and 2 bases from J, the junction kept 4 bases outside the gene matches. This CDR3 comprises 15 residues. As DNA, the CDR3 is TGTGCTAGTGGTTTGCGGCGGGAGAACACAGATACGCAGTATTTT. This translates into CASGLRRENTDTQYF.

The DNA of the CDR3 is TGTCCCCGAGGGGGGGGCTGTACAGATACGCAGTATTTT. Translated, it gives CPRGGGCTDTQYF. The rearrangement links TRBV10-3 to TRBJ2-3; D is possibly TRBD2 (7 bases). The CDR3 runs to 13 residues. The germline V gene encodes CDR1 ENHRY and CDR2 SYGVKD.

The V and J genes are TRBV18 and TRBJ2-7; D possibly corresponds to TRBD2 (7 bases). Germline CDR1 and CDR2: KGHSH and LQKENI. The CDR3 loop spans 16 amino acids. With 3 bases removed from V and 6 bases from J, the gap between germline ends came to 21 bases. DNA of the CDR3: TGTGCCAGCTCACCCCTGAACCGGGCGGGGGCCACCGAGCAGTACTTC. Amino acids: CASSPLNRAGATEQYF.

This clone was counted once. The chain carries TRBV6-5 and TRBJ2-7; TRBD1 aligns across 11 bases. The germline CDR1 and CDR2 sequences are MNHEY and SVGAGI. Germline trimming cut 5 bases from V and 4 bases from J; bases unmatched to any gene: 4. This CDR3 region has 14 residues. CDR3 amino acids: CASSPDRGPYEQYF. In DNA, the CDR3 is TGTGCCAGCAGTCCGGACAGGGGGCCTTACGAGCAGTACTTC.

This sequence joins TRBV10-3 and TRBJ2-2, with D hard to call. The CDR3 totals 16 residues. V dropped 7 bases and J dropped 4 bases, with 19 bases sitting between them. Germline lookup yields CDR1 ENHRY and CDR2 SYGVKD. The CDR3 protein is CAITLERRPATGELFF. The CDR3 DNA sequence: TGTGCCATCACTCTGGAGCGACGGCCTGCCACCGGGGAGCTGTTTTTT.

This clone was counted a few times. The J gene is TRBJ1-4, the V gene TRBV25-1; D remains ambiguous. The CDR3 has 12 amino acids. From germline, CDR1 is MGHDK and CDR2 SYGVNS. V was clipped by 7 bases and J by 8 bases, with 11 bases between them. The DNA of the CDR3 is TGTGCCAGCACCGAGGTTGGAGAAAAACTGTTTTTT. Encoded protein: CASTEVGEKLFF.

J is TRBJ1-1 and V is TRBV4-1; perhaps TRBD1 as D (5 bases). V lost 0 bases and J lost 2, with 10 bases in between. The germline V gene encodes CDR1 MGHRA and CDR2 YSYEKL. The CDR3 is 15 amino acids. The CDR3 sequence is CASSQDWTQNTEAFF. In DNA, the CDR3 is TGCGCCAGCAGCCAAGACTGGACACAAAACACTGAAGCTTTCTTT.

This clone was found once. This sequence joins TRBV12-5 and TRBJ2-2, with 7 bases identical to TRBD1. The germline V gene encodes CDR1 LGHNT and CDR2 FRNRAP. V shed 5 bases, J shed 2 bases, and the junction held 20 bases outside the gene matches. The CDR3 length is 20 residues. CDR3 sequence: CASGTKLDRETRGNTGELFF. The DNA for the CDR3 is TGTGCTAGTGGTACCAAACTCGACAGGGAAACGAGGGGAAACACCGGGGAGCTGTTTTTT.